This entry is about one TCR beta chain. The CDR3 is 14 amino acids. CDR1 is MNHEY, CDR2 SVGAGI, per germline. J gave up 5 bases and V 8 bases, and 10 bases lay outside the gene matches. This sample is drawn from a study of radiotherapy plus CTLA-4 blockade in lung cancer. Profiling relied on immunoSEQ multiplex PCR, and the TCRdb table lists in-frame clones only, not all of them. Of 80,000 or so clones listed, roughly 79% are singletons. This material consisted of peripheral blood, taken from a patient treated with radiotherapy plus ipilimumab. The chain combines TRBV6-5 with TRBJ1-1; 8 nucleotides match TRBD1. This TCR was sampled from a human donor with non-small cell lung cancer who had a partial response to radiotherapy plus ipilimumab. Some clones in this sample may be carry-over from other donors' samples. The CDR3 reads CASAHRGISTEAFF. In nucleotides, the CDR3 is TGTGCCAGCGCGCACAGGGGGATTTCTACTGAAGCTTTCTTT.